The rows below give T cell receptor beta chains drawn from one sample of a study of shared clonotypes between healthy human individuals. TCRdb keeps only in-frame clones here, not all; method: immunoSEQ multiplex PCR. The table lists about 2.1 million clones, 93% of them singletons, with around 1.8% in the top ten. The specimen sequenced was naive CD8+ T cells from PBMCs. The receptor set was obtained from a young man in good health. Some clones in this sample may be carry-over from other donors' samples. CDR3s leave out the opening cysteine and the closing phenylalanine or tryptophan. Size is stated for part of the rows, as once, few or many counts, or as a class when the clone is expanded.

cdr3_aa clone_size j_call v_call
ASRGGSGYNEQF NA TRBJ2-1 TRBV28
ASSVGGSGSDEQY NA TRBJ2-7 TRBV9
AWSNDYMNTEAF NA TRBJ1-1 TRBV30
ATSRDGRTYDHYGYT NA TRBJ1-2 TRBV15
ASSPVGQRRNTEAF NA TRBJ1-1 TRBV18
ASSGARGRSPLH NA TRBJ1-6 TRBV6-5
ASSSLEGGRTEAF NA TRBJ1-1 TRBV19
ASSSPYRSIQY few TRBJ2-4 TRBV6-1
ATSGDRAFQEKLF NA TRBJ1-4 TRBV15
ASGQGGGEAF few TRBJ1-1 TRBV4-3
ASSLGSHEQY NA TRBJ2-7 TRBV16
ASSVGTSTYNEQF NA TRBJ2-1 TRBV9
ASSSLGQGDGYT NA TRBJ1-2 TRBV28
ASSYRGQSSYNEQF NA TRBJ2-1 TRBV13
SFPGTAGTEAF few TRBJ1-1 TRBV29-1
ASSFTSETEPTPPDTQY NA TRBJ2-3 TRBV27
ASSYDFPGELF NA TRBJ2-2 TRBV6-6
SVEGGQGLEETQY NA TRBJ2-5 TRBV29-1
AISESTTANLF NA TRBJ1-4 TRBV10-3
ASSISRDRESLGSNQPQH NA TRBJ1-5 TRBV19
ASSQRPGSTDTQY NA TRBJ2-3 TRBV19
ASKKDLSNQPQH NA TRBJ1-5 TRBV27
ASSRRQGEKEQY once TRBJ2-7 TRBV25-1
ASSDLAGATDTQY once TRBJ2-3 TRBV6-1
ASSLASGAPNEQF NA TRBJ2-1 TRBV11-2
ASSSQYSSGNTIY NA TRBJ1-3 TRBV11-2
ASSLEDGNTIY NA TRBJ1-3 TRBV5-4
ASRFTGGVEQY NA TRBJ2-7 TRBV28
ASSIRDRGYNEQF NA TRBJ2-1 TRBV6-1
ASTRAQELSTDTQY NA TRBJ2-3 TRBV28
ASSVYRNMNTEAF NA TRBJ1-1 TRBV19
SVVLRGPPYNEQF NA TRBJ2-1 TRBV29-1
ASSPGTANYGYT NA TRBJ1-2 TRBV19
ASTIGGRGEAF NA TRBJ1-1 TRBV7-9
ASSSRGTEAF NA TRBJ1-1 TRBV5-1
ATIPESAIDTGELF NA TRBJ2-2 TRBV10-3
ASSDTPGLANTGELF NA TRBJ2-2 TRBV11-3
ASSLLPIGAEGNQPQH NA TRBJ1-5 TRBV7-8
ASSLGGGSNQPQH NA TRBJ1-5 TRBV27
ATRRVEVRFGETQY NA TRBJ2-5 TRBV7-2
ASSQPGTPHEQY NA TRBJ2-7 TRBV5-8
ASSEGGLAEFYEQY NA TRBJ2-7 TRBV6-1
ASSSTGTELDFEQRSYEQY NA TRBJ2-7 TRBV28
ASSGATGEQF NA TRBJ2-1 TRBV7-9
ASSSAQGEGDTQY NA TRBJ2-3 TRBV27
ASRGQGAEVYGYT NA TRBJ1-2 TRBV2
ASSLTSGSYEQY NA TRBJ2-7 TRBV13
ASSGTSRSTDTQY NA TRBJ2-3 TRBV7-3
ASSPRAGAYPNQPQH NA TRBJ1-5 TRBV27
ASSSWEGRDNEQF NA TRBJ2-1 TRBV7-3
SVERSPNYGYT NA TRBJ1-2 TRBV29-1